A selection of T cell receptor beta chains follows, all from one sample in a study of blood T cell repertoires in COVID-19. Generated by immunoSEQ multiplex PCR, the TCRdb table keeps only in-frame clones and is missing some. The sample yields 450,000 or so clones, 80% to 90% seen once. Source material: peripheral blood. The receptors stem from a man aged 18 to 29 with COVID-19, enrolled during active disease. CDR3s include the opening cysteine and the closing phenylalanine or tryptophan. A D gene is named only where the DNA matches it firmly. The size field is filled for only some rows; it gives once, few, many or a size class.

d_call	v_call	clone_size	j_call	cdr3_nt	cdr3_aa
NA	TRBV19	NA	TRBJ1-4	TGTGCCAGTAGTACCCAGGGGCGGCTGCTAACTAATGAAAAACTGTTTTTT	CASSTQGRLLTNEKLFF
TRBD1	TRBV5-1	NA	TRBJ2-1	TGCGCCAGCAGCTCCCGCCGGGACAGCTCCTACAATGAGCAGTTCTTC	CASSSRRDSSYNEQFF
NA	TRBV7-2	once	TRBJ2-2	TGTGCCGAGTCGGGACAGAACACCGGGGAGCTGTTTTTT	CAESGQNTGELFF
TRBD1	TRBV7-6	NA	TRBJ2-3	TGTGCCAGCAGCACTCGGGACAGGGGTACAGATACGCAGTATTTT	CASSTRDRGTDTQYF
NA	TRBV3-1/TRBV3-2	NA	TRBJ2-1	TGTGCCAGCAGCCGCCTAGGACTCCCCTACAATGAGCAGTTCTTC	CASSRLGLPYNEQFF
NA	TRBV6-6	NA	TRBJ1-2	TGTGCCAGCAGCGACAATCTCGGTAACTATGGCTACACCTTC	CASSDNLGNYGYTF
NA	TRBV24-1	NA	TRBJ2-7	TGTGCCAACCGGGACTGCTACGAGCAGTACTTC	CANRDCYEQYF
TRBD2	TRBV2	NA	TRBJ2-5	TGTGCCAGCAGTGAACGGCTAGCGGAAGAGACCCAGTACTTC	CASSERLAEETQYF
NA	TRBV30	NA	TRBJ1-5	TGTGCCTGGACGCAGTATAGCAATCAGCCCCAGCATTTT	CAWTQYSNQPQHF
TRBD2	TRBV6-5	NA	TRBJ2-1	TGTGCCAGCAGGCCCCTAGCGGGGGGGCCGGCGGAGCAGTTCTTC	CASRPLAGGPAEQFF
TRBD1	TRBV5-6	NA	TRBJ1-2	TGTGCCAGCAGCTCGCGTCGACAGGGAGAACGCCAACTCTATGGCTACACCTTC	CASSSRRQGERQLYGYTF
NA	TRBV5-1	NA	TRBJ2-5	TGCGCCAGCAGCCCTACCGGGACTCCGAAGACCCAGTACTTC	CASSPTGTPKTQYF
TRBD2	TRBV5-4	NA	TRBJ2-1	TGTGCCAGCAGAACTCTCCTAGCGGGAACCTACAATGAGCAGTTCTTC	CASRTLLAGTYNEQFF
TRBD1	TRBV7-2	NA	TRBJ2-7	TGTGCCAGCAGCCCGGGACAGGGGCCCTTCTACGAGCAGTACTTC	CASSPGQGPFYEQYF
TRBD2	TRBV2	NA	TRBJ2-3	TGTGCCAGTGCACCGGGACTAGCGGGAGTGGATACGCAGTATTTT	CASAPGLAGVDTQYF
NA	TRBV10-3	NA	TRBJ1-1	TGTGCCATCAGTAATTCGGAGGCAGGGAGGTCTGAAGCTTTCTTT	CAISNSEAGRSEAFF
TRBD1	TRBV19	NA	TRBJ2-4	TGTGCCAGTAGGGATGGACAGGGGGGAAAGGGCATTCAGTACTTC	CASRDGQGGKGIQYF
TRBD2	TRBV7-9	NA	TRBJ2-7	TGTGCCAGCAGCTTAAGCGGACTAGCGGATAGCTCCTACGAGCAGTACTTC	CASSLSGLADSSYEQYF